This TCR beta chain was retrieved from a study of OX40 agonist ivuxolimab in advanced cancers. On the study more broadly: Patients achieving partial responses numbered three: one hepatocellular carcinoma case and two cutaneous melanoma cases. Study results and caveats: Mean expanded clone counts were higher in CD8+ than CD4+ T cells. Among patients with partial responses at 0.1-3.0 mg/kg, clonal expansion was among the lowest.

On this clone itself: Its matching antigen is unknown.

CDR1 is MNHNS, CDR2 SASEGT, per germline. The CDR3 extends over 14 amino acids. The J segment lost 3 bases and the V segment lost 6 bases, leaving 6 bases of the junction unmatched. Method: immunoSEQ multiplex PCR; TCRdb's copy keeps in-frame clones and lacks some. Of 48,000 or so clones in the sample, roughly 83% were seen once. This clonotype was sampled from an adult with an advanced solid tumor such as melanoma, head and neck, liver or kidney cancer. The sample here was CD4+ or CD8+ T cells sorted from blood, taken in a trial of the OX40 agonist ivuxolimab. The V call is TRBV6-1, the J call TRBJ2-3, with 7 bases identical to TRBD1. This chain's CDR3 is CASSLYRGTDTQYF. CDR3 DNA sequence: TGTGCCAGCAGCCTGTACAGGGGAACAGATACGCAGTATTTT.